This is a list of T cell receptor beta chains from one sample in a study of T-cell reconstitution after alpha-beta-depleted transplantation in children. TCRdb processed the PCR reads anew with MiXCR; each CDR3 protein has one entry. Among about 360,000 distinct CDR3 sequences listed, about an eighth were seen once. The input for sequencing was PBMCs, taken from the stem cell graft. The receptors come from a human donor who donated a stem cell graft to a child with Fanconi anemia. Both conserved end residues are part of each CDR3. Each record gives: clone size, J gene, V gene, D gene, CDR3 DNA, CDR3 protein. A D gene is named only where the DNA matches it firmly. Only part of the rows carry a size: once, few, many, or a class if the clone is expanded.

clone_size: few
j_call: TRBJ2-5
v_call: TRBV18
d_call: .
cdr3_nt: TGTGCCAGCACACCGGGGATCCAGGGTAGAGAGACCCAGTACTTC
cdr3_aa: CASTPGIQGRETQYF

clone_size: .
j_call: TRBJ2-7
v_call: TRBV6-2/TRBV6-3
d_call: TRBD2
cdr3_nt: TGTGCCAGCAGGCCCGGGACTAGCTGGTCCGAGCAGTACTTC
cdr3_aa: CASRPGTSWSEQYF

clone_size: many
j_call: TRBJ2-3
v_call: TRBV2
d_call: .
cdr3_nt: TGTGCCAGCAGTACCCTCGGGGATGGCACAGATACGCAGTATTTT
cdr3_aa: CASSTLGDGTDTQYF

clone_size: .
j_call: TRBJ2-7
v_call: TRBV12-3/TRBV12-4
d_call: .
cdr3_nt: TGTGCCAGCAGTCACACCAACAGGGCCTACGAGCAGTACTTC
cdr3_aa: CASSHTNRAYEQYF

clone_size: .
j_call: TRBJ2-2
v_call: TRBV28
d_call: .
cdr3_nt: TGTGCCATGGGCCGCGAGCTACCCTCCGGGGCACTGTTTTTT
cdr3_aa: CAMGRELPSGALFF

clone_size: many
j_call: TRBJ2-7
v_call: TRBV5-1
d_call: .
cdr3_nt: TGCGCCAGCAGCTTGGACCCGGGTTCGGGCCTACAACTACGTGGGCAGTACTTC
cdr3_aa: CASSLDPGSGLQLRGQYF

clone_size: .
j_call: TRBJ1-1
v_call: TRBV3-1
d_call: .
cdr3_nt: TGTGCCAGCAGCCAAGACCCGACTGAAGCTTTCTTT
cdr3_aa: CASSQDPTEAFF

clone_size: few
j_call: TRBJ1-5
v_call: TRBV6-5
d_call: TRBD1
cdr3_nt: TGTGCCAGCAGTTACTCTCGACAGGGACAGAATCAGCCCCAGCATTTT
cdr3_aa: CASSYSRQGQNQPQHF

clone_size: once
j_call: TRBJ2-5
v_call: TRBV5-5
d_call: TRBD1
cdr3_nt: TGTGCCAGCAGCTTACGGACAGGGTTGGAGACCCAGTACTTC
cdr3_aa: CASSLRTGLETQYF

clone_size: many
j_call: TRBJ1-1
v_call: TRBV28
d_call: TRBD1
cdr3_nt: TGTGCCAGCAGTTGGACAGGGGCGAACACTGAAGCTTTCTTT
cdr3_aa: CASSWTGANTEAFF

clone_size: few
j_call: TRBJ2-1
v_call: TRBV3-1
d_call: .
cdr3_nt: TGTGCCAGCAGCCAAGAGAGGGGGGCCACCTACAATGAGCAGTTCTTC
cdr3_aa: CASSQERGATYNEQFF

clone_size: many
j_call: TRBJ2-1
v_call: TRBV5-1
d_call: TRBD1
cdr3_nt: TGCGCCAGCAGCTTGGGGACAGGGGTAATCAATGAGCAGTTCTTC
cdr3_aa: CASSLGTGVINEQFF

clone_size: .
j_call: TRBJ2-3
v_call: TRBV6-5
d_call: TRBD2
cdr3_nt: TGTGCCAGCACTTCACTAGCGGGAGGCACAGATACGCAGTATTTT
cdr3_aa: CASTSLAGGTDTQYF

clone_size: few
j_call: TRBJ2-7
v_call: TRBV7-2
d_call: .
cdr3_nt: TGTGCCAGCAGCCGTGATGACGCGGGCGAGCAGTACTTC
cdr3_aa: CASSRDDAGEQYF

clone_size: .
j_call: TRBJ2-7
v_call: TRBV2
d_call: .
cdr3_nt: TGTGCCAGCAGTGTTTTCGCCGGAAACGAGCAGTACTTC
cdr3_aa: CASSVFAGNEQYF

clone_size: many
j_call: TRBJ2-7
v_call: TRBV28
d_call: TRBD1
cdr3_nt: TGTGCCAGCAGTTTCCCAATTGTCCCGGGACAGGGGGCGAGCTCCTACGAGCAGTACTTC
cdr3_aa: CASSFPIVPGQGASSYEQYF

clone_size: .
j_call: TRBJ2-1
v_call: TRBV5-1
d_call: TRBD1
cdr3_nt: TGCGCCAGCAGCTTGGGACAGGGACATGAGCAGTTCTTC
cdr3_aa: CASSLGQGHEQFF

clone_size: few
j_call: TRBJ1-1
v_call: TRBV20-1
d_call: .
cdr3_nt: TGCAGTGCCTACAGGACAGCTATGAACACTGAAGCTTTCTTT
cdr3_aa: CSAYRTAMNTEAFF

clone_size: few
j_call: TRBJ1-2
v_call: TRBV7-2
d_call: .
cdr3_nt: TGTGCCAGCAGCCCCGGCCGGGAGAATGGCTACACCTTC
cdr3_aa: CASSPGRENGYTF

clone_size: many
j_call: TRBJ1-5
v_call: TRBV5-8
d_call: .
cdr3_nt: TGTGCCAGCAGCTGGGGACCGAGCAATCAGCCCCAGCATTTT
cdr3_aa: CASSWGPSNQPQHF

clone_size: few
j_call: TRBJ2-7
v_call: TRBV5-1
d_call: TRBD1
cdr3_nt: TGCGCCAGCAGCTTGGATGAGACAGGGCGCTACGAGCAGTACTTC
cdr3_aa: CASSLDETGRYEQYF

clone_size: .
j_call: TRBJ2-2
v_call: TRBV7-2
d_call: TRBD2
cdr3_nt: TGTGCCAGCAGCTTATGGCGGGGGGCGAACACCGGGGAGCTGTTTTTT
cdr3_aa: CASSLWRGANTGELFF

clone_size: few
j_call: TRBJ1-2
v_call: TRBV7-9
d_call: .
cdr3_nt: TGTGCCAGCAGCTTTCCGGGCTGGGGCTACACCTTC
cdr3_aa: CASSFPGWGYTF

clone_size: many
j_call: TRBJ2-1
v_call: TRBV29-1
d_call: TRBD2
cdr3_nt: TGCAGCAAAATGGGGAGGGCGGGTAATGAGCAGTTCTTC
cdr3_aa: CSKMGRAGNEQFF

clone_size: many
j_call: TRBJ1-4
v_call: TRBV5-1
d_call: .
cdr3_nt: TGCGCCAGCAGCCCATTCCCGGGTGAAAAACTGTTTTTT
cdr3_aa: CASSPFPGEKLFF

clone_size: .
j_call: TRBJ2-2
v_call: TRBV6-5
d_call: .
cdr3_nt: TGTGCCAGCAGTTCAAGGGACGGGTACACCGGGGAGCTGTTTTTT
cdr3_aa: CASSSRDGYTGELFF

clone_size: few
j_call: TRBJ2-2
v_call: TRBV2
d_call: .
cdr3_nt: TGTGCCAGCAGTGATCTGGGCGGGGAGCTGTTTTTT
cdr3_aa: CASSDLGGELFF

clone_size: few
j_call: TRBJ2-3
v_call: TRBV15
d_call: .
cdr3_nt: TGTGCCACCAGCAGAGATCCCCAGGCCACAGATACGCAGTATTTT
cdr3_aa: CATSRDPQATDTQYF